This entry lists 27 T cell receptor beta chains sequenced from one sample in a study of T cells after yellow fever vaccination. TCRdb reanalysed the 5' RACE reads using MiXCR and keeps one entry per CDR3 protein. The table lists about 240,000 distinct CDR3 sequences, about 3.9% of them singletons. The source was PBMCs, collected 15 days after the yellow fever booster vaccination. Receptor source: a man aged 18 to 29 who received the YFV17D yellow fever vaccine.

This clonotype was observed many times. The rearrangement links TRBV5-1 to TRBJ2-6; D unresolved. This CDR3 region has 14 residues. Trimming removed 7 bases at V and 0 bases at J, with 8 bases between. Germline loops: CDR1 SGHRS, CDR2 YFSETQ. The CDR3 loop is CASSVDSGANVLTF. The CDR3 region has the DNA TGCGCCAGCTCTGTGGACTCTGGGGCCAACGTCCTGACTTTC.

This clonotype was found many times. The V and J genes are TRBV20-1 and TRBJ2-7; no reliable D call. The germline V gene has CDR1 DFQATT and CDR2 SNEGSKA (reference sequence). Trimming pared 5 bases from V and 4 bases from J, leaving 21 bases between. The CDR3 contains 15 residues. Written as DNA, the CDR3 is TGCAGTGCTGCCCTCCCCTCTCTTGGGTCGTACGAGCAGTACTTC. It specifies CSAALPSLGSYEQYF.

This clonotype appeared many times. The chain has TRBV5-4 and TRBJ1-2; weak D call: TRBD1 (6 bases). Per the germline V gene, CDR1 is SGHNT and CDR2 is YYREEE (reference sequence). This CDR3 spans 13 amino acids. Between the trimmed V and J ends, which lost 4 bases and 8 bases, there was a span of 15 bases. The CDR3 nucleotides are TGTGCCAGCAGCCCAGAGGGGGGCAACGGCTACACCTTC. Translation: CASSPEGGNGYTF.

This clonotype came up many times. The chain couples TRBV4-2 to TRBJ2-7, with TRBD2 identical over 9 bases. This CDR3 is 16 amino acids long. The J segment lost 3 bases and the V segment lost 0 bases, leaving 6 bases of the junction unmatched. CDR1 LGHNA and CDR2 YNFKEQ come from the germline V gene. CDR3 protein: CASSQDKSGGLYEQYF. In DNA form, the CDR3 reads TGTGCCAGCAGCCAAGATAAGAGCGGGGGGCTCTACGAGCAGTACTTC.

This clonotype was seen at least ten times. This sequence joins TRBV6-6 and TRBJ2-7; a possible D gene is TRBD2 (6 bases). V lost 2 bases, J lost 0 bases, and 14 bases lay in between. The CDR3 extends over 16 amino acids. From germline, CDR1 is MNHNY and CDR2 SVGAGI (reference sequence). Here the CDR3 DNA reads TGTGCCAGCAGTTACCTAAGGCGGGGCAGCTCCTACGAGCAGTACTTC. Translated, it gives CASSYLRRGSSYEQYF.

Ten or more counts support this clonotype. V and J are TRBV10-3 and TRBJ2-2, with D perhaps given as TRBD1 or TRBD2 (5 bases each). Germline V CDR1 and CDR2: ENHRY, SYGVKD. There are 16 residues in the CDR3. The ends were cut back, 7 bases at V and 0 bases at J, with 15 bases in the middle. CDR3 residues: CAIIWDPSSNTGELFF. The CDR3 DNA is TGTGCCATCATTTGGGACCCAAGTTCGAACACCGGGGAGCTGTTTTTT.

This clonotype was observed at least ten times. This chain connects TRBV5-1 to TRBJ2-3; the match to TRBD1 covers 9 bases. There are 15 residues in the CDR3. Trimming removed 4 bases from V and 11 bases from J; junction bases left unmatched: 14. Looked up from germline, CDR1 is SGHRS and CDR2 is YFSETQ. CDR3 nucleotide sequence: TGCGCCAGCAGCGGCGGGACAGGGATCCTGTCGGAGCAGTATTTT. It is translated as CASSGGTGILSEQYF.

This clonotype was picked up a small number of times. This chain joins TRBV24-1 and TRBJ2-6; no clear D gene. V lost 3 bases and J lost 1, with 3 bases in between. This CDR3 has 14 residues. CDR1 is KGHDR and CDR2 is SFDVKD in the germline V gene. CDR3 loop: CATSDPSGANVLTF. CDR3 coding DNA: TGTGCCACCAGTGATCCTTCTGGGGCCAACGTCCTGACTTTC.

This clonotype was seen at least ten times. This chain joins TRBV10-3 and TRBJ1-2; no firm D call. The CDR3 has 17 residues. The germline gives CDR1 ENHRY, CDR2 SYGVKD. Trimming took 6 bases from V and 1 from J, leaving 21 bases between them. CDR3 sequence (DNA): TGTGCCATCAGCCAATCCCGAGGAGCAAGGTATAACTATGGCTACACCTTC. This translates into CAISQSRGARYNYGYTF.

This clonotype has a count of ten or more. This chain connects TRBV12-3 or TRBV12-4 to TRBJ2-1, with 8 bases matching TRBD1. V was pared by 7 bases and J by 9 bases, with 14 bases of the junction left unmatched. The CDR3 contains 15 residues. The CDR3 region is CASTLDRGVGGEQFF. CDR3 DNA sequence: TGTGCCAGCACCCTCGACAGGGGCGTAGGGGGTGAGCAGTTCTTC.

In its sample, this clonotype was seen many times. The chain recombines TRBV27 with TRBJ1-5, with 10 bases lining up with TRBD1. The V gene's germline CDR1 is MNHEY and CDR2 SMNVEV (reference sequence). Trimming cost V 7 bases and J 5 bases; bases outside gene matches: 5. The length of the CDR3 is 14 residues. The CDR3 DNA follows: TGTGCCAGCAAAGCCGGGACAGGGGATCAGCCCCAGCATTTT. Protein product: CASKAGTGDQPQHF.

This clonotype came up many times. The V call is TRBV7-9, the J call TRBJ2-5; 13 bases align to TRBD2. V was clipped by 5 bases and J by 5 bases; unmatched bases: 8. There are 16 residues in the CDR3. Per the germline V gene, CDR1 is SEHNR and CDR2 is FQNEAQ (reference sequence). The CDR3 sequence: CASSPATSGGRETQYF. The CDR3 DNA reads TGTGCCAGCAGCCCGGCGACTAGCGGGGGGAGGGAGACCCAGTACTTC. The full variable domain, rest sourced from reference TRBV7-9 and TRBJ2-5, is DTGVSQNPRHKITKRGQNVTFRCDPISEHNRLYWYRQTLGQGPEFLTYFQNEAQLEKSRLLSDRFSAERPKGSFSTLEIQRTEQGDSAMYLCASSPATSGGRETQYFGPGTRLLVL.

In this sample, this clonotype turned up many times. The chain carries TRBV18 and TRBJ1-4; 11 nucleotides align to TRBD1. The V gene end was trimmed by 8 bases and the J gene end by 8 bases; junction bases not matched to a gene: 16. The germline V gene encodes CDR1 KGHSH and CDR2 LQKENI. This CDR3 has 17 amino acids. In DNA, the CDR3 is TGTGCCAGCGCCCGGACAGGGGGCCCTCAAGTCGGCGAAAAACTGTTTTTT. Translation gives CASARTGGPQVGEKLFF.

This clonotype was recorded many times. V is TRBV3-1 and J is TRBJ1-1, with unresolved D. CDR3 size: 14 residues. In germline, CDR1 is LGHDT, CDR2 YNNKEL (reference sequence). The V end was cut by 1 base, the J end by 3 bases, with 9 bases between. The CDR3, as DNA: TGTGCCAGCAGCCAAGCGGGTAGCCACACTGAAGCTTTCTTT. It yields the protein CASSQAGSHTEAFF.

This clonotype occurred many times. J is TRBJ2-5 and V is TRBV20-1; TRBD2 matches at 10 bases. The CDR3 is made up of 15 amino acids. Germline V gene sequence: CDR1 DFQATT, CDR2 SNEGSKA (reference sequence). The V gene end was trimmed by 5 bases and the J gene end by 5 bases; junction bases not matched to a gene: 11. In DNA form, the CDR3 reads TGCAGTGCTGGTCGCGGAAGCGGGGGGGATGAGACCCAGTACTTC. Amino acid sequence: CSAGRGSGGDETQYF.

This clonotype was detected ten times or more. V and J are TRBV29-1 and TRBJ2-5; D uncertain. Germline-derived CDR1 and CDR2 are SQVTM and ANQGSEA. This CDR3 spans 12 amino acids. With 4 bases removed from V and 1 base from J, the gap between germline ends came to 7 bases. CDR3 residues: CSVGAAQETQYF. The CDR3 nucleotides are TGCAGCGTTGGGGCAGCCCAAGAGACCCAGTACTTC. The variable domain in full, with the rest retrieved from reference TRBV29-1 and TRBJ2-5, is SAVISQKPSRDICQRGTSLTIQCQVDSQVTMMFWYRQQPGQSLTLIATANQGSEATYESGFVIDKFPISRPNLTFSTLTVSNMSPEDSSIYLCSVGAAQETQYFGPGTRLLVL.

This clonotype has a count of ten or more. The chain has TRBV7-2 and TRBJ1-4; D unresolved. This CDR3 region has 14 residues. Between the trimmed V and J ends, which lost 4 bases and 4 bases, there was a span of 10 bases. The germline gives CDR1 SGHTA, CDR2 FQGNSA. The CDR3 protein is CASSSTAINEKLFF. The CDR3, as DNA: TGTGCCAGCAGCTCGACGGCCATTAATGAAAAACTGTTTTTT.

As to this clonotype: A much larger clone is a single base away; this may be a read error. The chain carries TRBV4-3 and TRBJ2-3, with D possibly TRBD2 on 5 matching bases. CDR3 length equals 15 residues. CDR1 LGHNA and CDR2 YSLEER come from the germline V gene. The germline V and J ends were trimmed by 3 bases and 0 bases, with 10 bases remaining between them. The CDR3 nucleotides read TGCGCCAGCAGCCACAGGACTGGTAGCACAGATACGCAGTATTTT. This sequence encodes CASSHRTGSTDTQYF.

As regards this clonotype: This sequence may be a read error, since a much larger clone differs from it by one base. The rearrangement uses TRBV29-1 and TRBJ1-3; 7 nucleotides agree with TRBD1. Germline-derived CDR1 and CDR2 are SQVTM and ANQGSEA. The CDR3 sequence is 12 residues long. This CDR3 reads CCLRDSGNTIYF. In nucleotides, the CDR3 is TGCTGCCTACGGGACAGCGGAAACACCATATATTTT.

The J gene is TRBJ2-3, the V gene TRBV19; the D is unclear. The CDR3 runs to 14 residues. Germline values: CDR1 LNHDA, CDR2 SQIVND (reference sequence). Trimming removed 5 bases at V and 5 bases at J, with 14 bases between. Here the CDR3 reads CASSPPGRRDTQYF. The DNA for the CDR3 is TGTGCCAGTAGTCCTCCGGGCCGACGAGATACGCAGTATTTT.

Only a few counts were recorded for this clonotype. This rearrangement joins TRBV6-2 or TRBV6-3 to TRBJ2-7, with D maybe TRBD2 (6 bases). Germline loops: CDR1 MNHEY, CDR2 SVGEGT. The CDR3 has 13 amino acids. V gave up 11 bases and J gave up 0 bases, with 14 bases separating them. The CDR3 coding sequence is TGTGCCTCTGATGGGGGGAGCTCCTACGAGCAGTACTTC. Its protein product is CASDGGSSYEQYF.

This clonotype was recorded many times. The chain joins TRBV5-1 to TRBJ2-1; D remains ambiguous. Germline lookup yields CDR1 SGHRS and CDR2 YFSETQ. The CDR3 has 11 amino acids. V was cut by 4 bases and J by 5 bases, with 4 bases left in between. This chain's CDR3 is CASSRDNEQFF. The CDR3 DNA follows: TGCGCCAGCAGCCGAGACAATGAGCAGTTCTTC.

This clonotype was counted many times. The V gene is TRBV7-7, the J gene TRBJ2-7; 8 bases match TRBD1. The germline V gene has CDR1 SSHAT and CDR2 FNYEAQ (reference sequence). The length of the CDR3 is 14 residues. The junction had 6 bases not matched to a gene; V was cut back by 5 bases and J by 3 bases. The DNA of the CDR3 is TGTGCCAGCAGCCCCGGGACAGGCGTCTACGAGCAGTACTTC. Translated: CASSPGTGVYEQYF. The variable domain in full, completed from reference TRBV7-7 and TRBJ2-7, reads GAGVSQSPRYKVTKRGQDVTLRCDPISSHATLYWYQQALGQGPEFLTYFNYEAQPDKSGLPSDRFSAERPEGSISTLTIQRTEQRDSAMYRCASSPGTGVYEQYFGPGTRLTVT.

This clonotype was picked up many times. The chain uses TRBV19 and TRBJ1-1, with D tentatively TRBD1 (5 bases). The CDR3 runs to 14 residues. Germline lookup yields CDR1 LNHDA and CDR2 SQIVND (reference sequence). Trimming left V 5 bases short and J 5 bases short, with 15 bases between. The CDR3 bases are TGTGCCAGTAGTTTGTTGCCAGGGTATACTGAAGCTTTCTTT. Amino acids: CASSLLPGYTEAFF. The complete variable domain, with remaining parts taken from reference TRBV19 and TRBJ1-1, reads DGGITQSPKYLFRKEGQNVTLSCEQNLNHDAMYWYRQDPGQGLRLIYYSQIVNDFQKGDIAEGYSVSREKKESFPLTVTSAQKNPTAFYLCASSLLPGYTEAFFGQGTRLTVV.

In this sample, this clonotype turned up many times. V and J are TRBV12-3 or TRBV12-4 and TRBJ2-5; perhaps TRBD1 as D (6 bases). The CDR3 totals 14 residues. V lost 5 bases, J lost 5 bases, and 15 bases lay in between. The CDR3 protein is CASSLEGDPETQYF. DNA for the CDR3: TGTGCCAGCAGTCTCGAGGGGGATCCGGAGACCCAGTACTTC.

This clonotype was detected only a few times. This chain connects TRBV18 to TRBJ1-1; D is possibly TRBD1 (5 bases). The V and J ends lost 6 bases and 1 base respectively, with 9 bases between them. The germline CDR1 and CDR2 sequences are KGHSH and LQKENI. CDR3 size: 13 residues. The CDR3 coding sequence is TGTGCCAGCTCCGACGACAGGAACACTGAAGCTTTCTTT. Translation gives CASSDDRNTEAFF.

The sample holds many counts of this clonotype. This chain uses TRBV10-3 with TRBJ2-2; D is unclear. This CDR3 is 16 amino acids long. V was cut by 4 bases and J by 0 bases, with 12 bases left in between. Germline CDR1 reads ENHRY; CDR2 reads SYGVKD. In DNA form, the CDR3 reads TGTGCCATCAGTGTCCTGGATTTGCCGAACACCGGGGAGCTGTTTTTT. Amino acid sequence: CAISVLDLPNTGELFF.